The 24 T cell receptor beta chains reported below all come from one sample, sequenced in a study of beta chain features in type 1 diabetes. The entirety of the isolated RNA underwent reverse transcription, so expressed TCRB transcripts were sequenced. Produced via immunoSEQ multiplex PCR; TCRdb's table is partial and in-frame only. Among approximately 250,000 clones listed, 9% to 10% were seen once. The specimen was naive CD4+ T cells from blood. These receptors came from a woman under 30 in good health.

The chain is built from TRBV16 and TRBJ2-7, with 11 bases that match TRBD2. V was pared by 3 bases and J by 3 bases, with 13 bases of the junction left unmatched. Per germline, CDR1 KGHSY and CDR2 FQNENV. The CDR3 contains 18 residues. This CDR3 is CASSHLKATSGGYYEQYF. In DNA, the CDR3 is TGTGCCAGCAGCCACTTAAAAGCAACTAGCGGGGGATACTACGAGCAGTACTTC.

This clone has more than one count but fewer than ten. The V call is TRBV2, the J call TRBJ2-5; D is possibly TRBD2 (6 bases). The germline V and J ends were trimmed by 3 bases and 6 bases, with 11 bases remaining between them. Germline CDR1 SNHLY, CDR2 FYNNEI. The length of the CDR3 is 13 residues. The DNA for the CDR3 is TGTGCCAGCAGTGATACGGGGAGGCAGACCCAGTACTTC. Encoded protein: CASSDTGRQTQYF.

This clone was counted only a few times. This chain links TRBV2 with TRBJ2-2; D gene unclear. V shed 4 bases and J shed 5 bases, with 11 bases lying between them. The CDR3 is 14 residues long. The germline CDR1 and CDR2 sequences are SNHLY and FYNNEI. The CDR3 spells CASSVRGKTGELFF. As DNA, the CDR3 is TGTGCCAGCAGTGTTCGTGGCAAGACCGGGGAGCTGTTTTTT.

This clone was seen a few times. V is TRBV4-1 and J is TRBJ1-2; D uncertain. Germline V gene lookup returns CDR1 MGHRA and CDR2 YSYEKL. V was cut by 6 bases and J by 8 bases, with 22 bases left in between. This CDR3 is 15 amino acids long. CDR3 amino acids: CASRVMWASGIGYTF. CDR3 coding DNA: TGCGCCAGCAGAGTGATGTGGGCTTCCGGCATAGGCTACACCTTC.

This clone occurred a few times. The V call is TRBV10-2, the J call TRBJ2-5; D is possibly TRBD1 (6 bases). Germline V gene sequence: CDR1 WSHSY, CDR2 SAAADI. Between the trimmed V and J ends, which lost 3 bases and 5 bases, there was a span of 16 bases. The CDR3 totals 15 residues. The CDR3 loop is CASSERSRGAETQYF. The DNA for the CDR3 is TGCGCCAGCAGTGAACGATCCAGGGGCGCGGAGACCCAGTACTTC.

In this sample, this clone turned up many times. The gene calls are TRBV7-9 and TRBJ2-1; 9 bases match TRBD1. CDR3 length equals 14 residues. Per germline, CDR1 SEHNR and CDR2 FQNEAQ (reference sequence). Trimming took 4 bases from V and 5 from J; bases not matched to a gene: 3. CDR3 in amino acids: CASSSWTGDNEQFF. The CDR3 DNA follows: TGTGCCAGCAGCTCCTGGACAGGGGACAATGAGCAGTTCTTC. Looking up the rest from reference TRBV7-9 and TRBJ2-1 gives the full variable domain: DTGVSQNPRHKITKRGQNVTFRCDPISEHNRLYWYRQTLGQGPEFLTYFQNEAQLEKSRLLSDRFSAERPKGSFSTLEIQRTEQGDSAMYLCASSSWTGDNEQFFGPGTRLTVL.

A few counts support this clone. The chain has TRBV5-4 and TRBJ1-4; TRBD1 matches 10 bases. The germline CDR1 and CDR2 sequences are SGHNT and YYREEE (reference sequence). Losses at the gene ends were 4 bases for V and 5 bases for J; bases not matched to a gene: 2. The CDR3 sequence is 14 residues long. This chain's CDR3 is CASSGGQGNEKLFF. CDR3 in DNA: TGTGCCAGCAGCGGGGGACAGGGGAATGAAAAACTGTTTTTT. Full variable domain (remainder filled in from reference TRBV5-4 and TRBJ1-4): ETGVTQSPTHLIKTRGQQVTLRCSSQSGHNTVSWYQQALGQGPQFIFQYYREEENGRGNFPPRFSGLQFPNYSSELNVNALELDDSALYLCASSGGQGNEKLFFGSGTQLSVL.

This chain links TRBV19 with TRBJ2-1; D gene unclear. The CDR3 contains 12 residues. The V and J ends lost 3 bases and 7 bases respectively, with 7 bases between them. Germline-derived CDR1 and CDR2 are LNHDA and SQIVND (reference sequence). CDR3 residues: CASSILANEQFF. The CDR3 region has the DNA TGTGCCAGTAGTATTTTAGCAAATGAGCAGTTCTTC. The full variable domain, its missing parts supplied by reference TRBV19 and TRBJ2-1, is DGGITQSPKYLFRKEGQNVTLSCEQNLNHDAMYWYRQDPGQGLRLIYYSQIVNDFQKGDIAEGYSVSREKKESFPLTVTSAQKNPTAFYLCASSILANEQFFGPGTRLTVL.

In DNA, the CDR3 is TGCGCCAGCAGCCCTGGACTAGCGGGAGCCGCTTACGAGCAGTACTTC. Residues: CASSPGLAGAAYEQYF. J is TRBJ2-7 and V is TRBV5-1; TRBD2 matches 13 bases. The CDR3 spans 16 residues. V shed 4 bases and J 4 bases; nucleotides not matched to a gene: 8. Germline V gene sequence: CDR1 SGHRS, CDR2 YFSETQ.

The chain combines TRBV18 with TRBJ1-5; no clear D gene. Trimming removed 3 bases from V and 2 bases from J, with 8 bases in between. CDR1 is KGHSH and CDR2 is LQKENI in the germline V gene. The CDR3 contains 14 residues. The CDR3 DNA reads as TGTGCCAGCTCACCGGGAGACGGCAATCAGCCCCAGCATTTT. It yields the protein CASSPGDGNQPQHF.

V and J are TRBV19 and TRBJ2-1; 8 bases match TRBD2. The V gene's germline CDR1 is LNHDA and CDR2 SQIVND (reference sequence). This CDR3 comprises 13 residues. V shed 4 bases, J shed 5 bases, and the junction held 1 base outside the gene matches. CDR3 residues: CASSSSGNNEQFF. The CDR3 DNA is TGTGCCAGTAGTAGTAGCGGGAACAATGAGCAGTTCTTC.

Only a few counts were recorded for this clone. Sequence at one end of the junction differs from germline and may be a read error. This sequence joins TRBV7-7 and TRBJ2-5; D might be TRBD1 (6 bases). This CDR3 contains 13 residues. The germline V gene encodes CDR1 SSHAT and CDR2 FNYEAQ (reference sequence). The CDR3 DNA sequence: TGTGCTAGCAGCCTGGACAGTCAAGAGACCCAGTACTTC. Translated, it gives CASSLDSQETQYF.

The gene calls are TRBV19 and TRBJ1-5; D is ambiguous. Germline V gene lookup returns CDR1 LNHDA and CDR2 SQIVND (reference sequence). CDR3 length equals 13 residues. Trimming shortened V by 2 bases and J by 5 bases, and 7 bases separated the two germline ends. The CDR3 loop reads CASSINLDQPQHF. The CDR3 DNA sequence: TGTGCCAGTAGTATAAATCTAGATCAGCCCCAGCATTTT.

This clone appeared a few times. This chain joins TRBV25-1 and TRBJ2-3; a possible D gene is TRBD2 (7 bases). Trimming shortened V by 7 bases and J by 8 bases, and 16 bases separated the two germline ends. This CDR3 region has 13 residues. Germline assignment: CDR1 MGHDK and CDR2 SYGVNS. CDR3 bases: TGTGCCAGCACCGAGGGGGGGCGGGGTACGCAGTATTTT. This gives the protein CASTEGGRGTQYF.

This clone came up a few times. The chain joins TRBV18 to TRBJ1-5, with D possibly matching TRBD1 (6 bases). Trimming cost V 6 bases and J 6 bases, with 18 bases left between them. Germline values: CDR1 KGHSH, CDR2 LQKENI. CDR3 length: 15 amino acids. The CDR3 sequence: CASSSSNRAPQPQHF. DNA for the CDR3: TGTGCCAGCTCCTCCTCGAACAGGGCACCTCAGCCCCAGCATTTT.

In nucleotides, the CDR3 is TGTGCCAGCACCGAGAACACAGATACGCAGTATTTT. It specifies CASTENTDTQYF. The genes are TRBV6-1 and TRBJ2-3; D is ambiguous. CDR1 is MNHNS, CDR2 SASEGT, per germline. The V and J ends lost 7 bases and 2 bases respectively, with 7 bases between them. The CDR3 consists of 12 residues.

The chain couples TRBV28 to TRBJ2-7; a weak D match, TRBD1 (5 bases). Germline V CDR1 and CDR2: MDHEN, SYDVKM. Trimming left V 9 bases short and J 0 bases short, with 15 bases between. CDR3 length: 14 residues. CDR3 nucleotides: TGTGCCAGTAAGACAGTTTTGAGCTCCTACGAGCAGTACTTC. This sequence encodes CASKTVLSSYEQYF.

Ten or more counts support this clone. The chain uses TRBV7-9 and TRBJ1-2; D is ambiguous. This CDR3 contains 8 residues. From germline, CDR1 is SEHNR and CDR2 FQNEAQ (reference sequence). V dropped 7 bases and J dropped 9 bases, with 3 bases sitting between them. CDR3 nucleotide sequence: TGTGCCAGCAACAGCTACACCTTC. Translation: CASNSYTF.

The V gene is TRBV5-5, the J gene TRBJ2-5; possibly TRBD2 for D (6 bases). The CDR3 length is 14 residues. The germline gives CDR1 SGHKS, CDR2 YYEKEE (reference sequence). V was trimmed by 2 bases and J by 1 base, leaving 9 bases between them. The CDR3 DNA reads as TGTGCCAGCAGCTTTCCGGGAGCCCAAGAGACCCAGTACTTC. It translates to CASSFPGAQETQYF. The whole variable domain, remainder taken from reference TRBV5-5 and TRBJ2-5, is DAGVTQSPTHLIKTRGQQVTLRCSPISGHKSVSWYQQVLGQGPQFIFQYYEKEERGRGNFPDRFSARQFPNYSSELNVNALLLGDSALYLCASSFPGAQETQYFGPGTRLLVL.

The chain couples TRBV30 to TRBJ1-1, with D hard to call. The CDR3 spans 13 residues. The V gene lost 4 bases and the J gene lost 1 base, with 10 bases spanning the gap. Germline lookup yields CDR1 GTSNPN and CDR2 SVGIG (reference sequence). In nucleotides, the CDR3 is TGTGCCTGGATATGGCTCCGGAACACTGAAGCTTTCTTT. This sequence encodes CAWIWLRNTEAFF.

This clone was counted at least ten times. The chain recombines TRBV18 with TRBJ2-6; 8 nucleotides line up with TRBD1. CDR1 is KGHSH and CDR2 is LQKENI in the germline V gene. This CDR3 has 17 amino acids. V gave up 6 bases and J gave up 1 base; unmatched junction bases: 8. The CDR3 reads CASSRRDRMSGANVLTF. The CDR3 DNA reads as TGTGCCAGCTCTCGGCGGGACAGGATGTCTGGGGCCAACGTCCTGACTTTC. The full variable domain, in which reference TRBV18 and TRBJ2-6 provide the parts outside the CDR3, is NAGVMQNPRHLVRRRGQEARLRCSPMKGHSHVYWYRQLPEEGLKFMVYLQKENIIDESGMPKERFSAEFPKEGPSILRIQQVVRGDSAAYFCASSRRDRMSGANVLTFGAGSRLTVL.

In its sample, this clone was seen a few times. V is TRBV19 and J is TRBJ2-4, with TRBD2 matching 10 bases. This CDR3 is 15 amino acids long. From germline, CDR1 is LNHDA and CDR2 SQIVND (reference sequence). Losses at the gene ends were 5 bases for V and 2 bases for J; bases not matched to a gene: 3. The CDR3 loop reads CASSPSGSSKNIQYF. The CDR3 DNA reads TGTGCCAGTAGTCCTAGCGGGAGTTCCAAAAACATTCAGTACTTC.

The gene calls are TRBV18 and TRBJ2-2; 9 bases agree with TRBD2. Per the germline V gene, CDR1 is KGHSH and CDR2 is LQKENI. The CDR3 spans 16 residues. The trim removed 2 bases at V and 4 bases at J, leaving 5 bases unmatched. For the CDR3, the DNA is TGTGCCAGCTCACCAGTTAGCGGGAGTTCCACCGGGGAGCTGTTTTTT. Encoded protein: CASSPVSGSSTGELFF.

The chain carries TRBV29-1 and TRBJ1-3, with D maybe TRBD1 (6 bases). V lost 8 bases, J lost 2 bases, and 19 bases lay in between. There are 15 residues in the CDR3. Germline V lookup: CDR1 SQVTM, CDR2 ANQGSEA. This CDR3 is CSSTTRTDTGNTIYF. In nucleotides, the CDR3 is TGCAGCTCGACCACCAGGACAGACACTGGAAACACCATATATTTT. The variable domain in full, with the rest retrieved from reference TRBV29-1 and TRBJ1-3, is SAVISQKPSRDICQRGTSLTIQCQVDSQVTMMFWYRQQPGQSLTLIATANQGSEATYESGFVIDKFPISRPNLTFSTLTVSNMSPEDSSIYLCSSTTRTDTGNTIYFGEGSWLTVV.